Reported below is one TCR beta chain. The record originates from a study of cytomegalovirus exposure and HLA in healthy donors. The PCR contained 60 Vbeta and 13 Jbeta primers. Data came from immunoSEQ multiplex PCR; TCRdb stores just in-frame clones and leaves some out. Its listing shows approximately 120,000 clones. The specimen sequenced was PBMCs. The clonotype was recovered from a man between 18 and 29 years old in good health and CMV-seronegative.

This CDR3 reads CATREGGDQNTEAFF. The CDR3 bases are TGTGCCACCAGGGAGGGAGGCGACCAGAACACTGAAGCTTTCTTT. This chain links TRBV15 with TRBJ1-1; unclear D gene. This CDR3 is 15 amino acids long. V gave up 6 bases and J gave up 1 base, with 15 bases separating them. Germline-derived CDR1 and CDR2 are LNHNV and YYDKDF (reference sequence).